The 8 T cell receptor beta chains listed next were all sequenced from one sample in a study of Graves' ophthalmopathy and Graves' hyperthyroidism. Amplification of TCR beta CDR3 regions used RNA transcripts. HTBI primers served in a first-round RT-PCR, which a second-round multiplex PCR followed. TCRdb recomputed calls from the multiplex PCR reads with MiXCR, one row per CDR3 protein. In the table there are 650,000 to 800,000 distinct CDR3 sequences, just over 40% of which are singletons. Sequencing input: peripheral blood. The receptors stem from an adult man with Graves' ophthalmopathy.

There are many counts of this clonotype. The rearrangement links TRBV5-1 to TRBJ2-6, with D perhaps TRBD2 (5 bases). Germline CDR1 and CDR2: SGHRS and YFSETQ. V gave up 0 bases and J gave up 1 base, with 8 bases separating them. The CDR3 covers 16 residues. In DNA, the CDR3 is TGCGCCAGCAGCTTGGCCGCGGGTTCTGGGGCCAACGTCCTGACTTTC. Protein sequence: CASSLAAGSGANVLTF.

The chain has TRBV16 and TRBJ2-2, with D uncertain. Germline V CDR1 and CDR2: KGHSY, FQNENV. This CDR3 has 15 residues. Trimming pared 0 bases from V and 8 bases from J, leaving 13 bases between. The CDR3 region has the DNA TGTGCCAGCAGCCAATCCCATTTGGGTTCGGGGGAGCTGTTTTTT. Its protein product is CASSQSHLGSGELFF.

CDR3 coding DNA: TGCAGTGCTAGACCAGGGGGCATCGGTGGAAACACCATATATTTT. It encodes CSARPGGIGGNTIYF. The V and J genes are TRBV20-1 and TRBJ1-3; TRBD1 agrees at 8 bases. V shed 2 bases, J shed 3 bases, and the junction held 6 bases outside the gene matches. CDR1 and CDR2 (germline): DFQATT, SNEGSKA (reference sequence). The CDR3 is made up of 15 amino acids.

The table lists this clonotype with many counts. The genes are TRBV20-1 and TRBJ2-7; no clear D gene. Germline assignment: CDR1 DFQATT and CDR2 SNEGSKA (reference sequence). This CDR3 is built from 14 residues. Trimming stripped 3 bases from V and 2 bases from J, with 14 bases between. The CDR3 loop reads CSASGALRPYEQYF. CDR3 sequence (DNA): TGCAGTGCTAGTGGTGCGCTACGCCCCTACGAGCAGTACTTC.

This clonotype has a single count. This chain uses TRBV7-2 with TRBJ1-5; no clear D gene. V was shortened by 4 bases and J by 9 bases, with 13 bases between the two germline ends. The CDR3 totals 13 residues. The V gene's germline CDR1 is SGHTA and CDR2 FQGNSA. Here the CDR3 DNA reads TGTGCCAGCAGCTCAATTCCCGAGGGGCCCCAGCATTTT. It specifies CASSSIPEGPQHF. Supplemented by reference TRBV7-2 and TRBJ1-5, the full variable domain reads GAGVSQSPSNKVTEKGKDVELRCDPISGHTALYWYRQSLGQGLEFLIYFQGNSAPDKSGLPSDRFSAERTGGSVSTLTIQRTQQEDSAVYLCASSSIPEGPQHFGDGTRLSIL.

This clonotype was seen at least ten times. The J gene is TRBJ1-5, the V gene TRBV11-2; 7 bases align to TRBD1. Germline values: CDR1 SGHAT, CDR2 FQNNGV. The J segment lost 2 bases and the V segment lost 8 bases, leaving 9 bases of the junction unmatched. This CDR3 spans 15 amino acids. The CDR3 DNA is TGTGCCAGCCGCCGGGGAACAGGGGGCAATCAGCCCCAGCATTTT. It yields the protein CASRRGTGGNQPQHF. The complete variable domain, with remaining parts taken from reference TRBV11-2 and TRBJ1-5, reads EAGVAQSPRYKIIEKRQSVAFWCNPISGHATLYWYQQILGQGPKLLIQFQNNGVVDDSQLPKDRFSAERLKGVDSTLKIQPAKLEDSAVYLCASRRGTGGNQPQHFGDGTRLSIL.

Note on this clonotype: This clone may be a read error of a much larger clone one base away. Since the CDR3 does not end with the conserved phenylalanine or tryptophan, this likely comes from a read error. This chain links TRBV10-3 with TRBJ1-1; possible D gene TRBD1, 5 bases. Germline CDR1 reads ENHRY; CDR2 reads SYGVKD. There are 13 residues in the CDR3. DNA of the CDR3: TGTGCCAGCAGTGAAGAGGGACACACTGAAGCTTTCTCT. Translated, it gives CASSEEGHTEAFS.

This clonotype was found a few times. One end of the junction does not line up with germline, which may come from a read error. In DNA form, the CDR3 reads TGTGCCAGCAGTTACACCCAAAGGGGGCGAGGGGCCAACGTCCTGACTTTC. Translating it yields CASSYTQRGRGANVLTF. The chain carries TRBV10-3 and TRBJ2-6, with 7 bases matching TRBD1. CDR3 length: 17 residues. Germline values: CDR1 ENHRY, CDR2 SYGVKD.